This T cell receptor beta chain is from a study of control samples from healthy donors and cancer patients (dated by TCRdb to the early 2020s). Library generation was performed with the immunoSEQ multiplex PCR assay. This immuneACCESS table, as held by TCRdb, lists in-frame sequences with V and J called but not all clones. Of the missing ones, under half trace to an unresolved V gene in checked studies; the others have no known cause. The sample table holds about 85,000 clones, of which around nine tenths were seen once. 7.6% of the sample is held by the ten biggest clonotypes. As for this clone: Its target antigen remains unknown. One base away there is no much larger clone; base qualities are not given.

This clonotype was sampled from a woman aged 60-75 years in good health. The sequencing input was blood.

The nucleotide sequence is TGTGCCAGCAGCTTGACAGGGGGCAATCAGCCCCAGCATTTT. This gives the protein CASSLTGGNQPQHF. Recombination joined TRBV5-6 with TRBJ1-5, with 7 bases matching TRBD1. From a lookup of the germline V gene, CDR1 and CDR2 are SGHDT and YYEEEE. The CDR3 holds 14 amino acids from the cysteine to the phenylalanine. Just CDR3 DNA is preserved here, 42 bases in frame from base 1. From V the trimming removes 1 base and from J it removes 2 bases, while the gene matches leave 0 bases of the junction unaccounted for.